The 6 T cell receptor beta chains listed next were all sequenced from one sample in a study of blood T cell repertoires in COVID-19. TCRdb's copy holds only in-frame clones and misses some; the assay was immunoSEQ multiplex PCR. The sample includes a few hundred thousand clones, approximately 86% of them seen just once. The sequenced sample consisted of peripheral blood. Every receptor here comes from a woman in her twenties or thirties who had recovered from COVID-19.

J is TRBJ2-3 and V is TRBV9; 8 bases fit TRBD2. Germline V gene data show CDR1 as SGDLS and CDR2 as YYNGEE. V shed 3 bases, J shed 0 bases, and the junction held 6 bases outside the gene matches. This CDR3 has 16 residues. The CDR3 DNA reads TGTGCCAGCAGCGAATTAGCGGGACTAAGCACAGATACGCAGTATTTT. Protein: CASSELAGLSTDTQYF.

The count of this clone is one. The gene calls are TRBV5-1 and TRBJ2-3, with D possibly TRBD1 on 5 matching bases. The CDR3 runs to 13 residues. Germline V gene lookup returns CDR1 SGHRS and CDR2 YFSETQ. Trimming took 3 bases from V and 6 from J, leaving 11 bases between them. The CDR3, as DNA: TGCGCCAGCAGCTCCTGGGCAGGGGATACGCAGTATTTT. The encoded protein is CASSSWAGDTQYF.

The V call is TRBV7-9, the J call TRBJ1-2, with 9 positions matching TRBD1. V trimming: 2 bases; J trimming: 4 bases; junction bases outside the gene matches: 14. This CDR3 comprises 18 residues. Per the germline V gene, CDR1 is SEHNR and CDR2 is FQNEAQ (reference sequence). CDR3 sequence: CASSLTLGARQGVYGYTF. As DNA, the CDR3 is TGTGCCAGCAGCTTAACCCTGGGGGCGAGACAGGGGGTCTATGGCTACACCTTC.

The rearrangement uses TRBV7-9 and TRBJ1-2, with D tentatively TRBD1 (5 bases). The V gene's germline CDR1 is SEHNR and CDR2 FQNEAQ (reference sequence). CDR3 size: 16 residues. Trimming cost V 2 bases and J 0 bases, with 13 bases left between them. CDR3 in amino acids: CASSLQDGGANYGYTF. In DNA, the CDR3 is TGTGCCAGCAGCTTACAGGACGGGGGAGCTAACTATGGCTACACCTTC.

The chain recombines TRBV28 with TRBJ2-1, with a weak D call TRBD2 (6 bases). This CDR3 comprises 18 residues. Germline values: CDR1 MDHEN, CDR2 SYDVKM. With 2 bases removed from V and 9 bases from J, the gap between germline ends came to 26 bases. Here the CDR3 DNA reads TGTGCCAGCAGTTTAGGGGGGTTCGGCAGGGCCCTAAGCAGTGAGCAGTTCTTC. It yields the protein CASSLGGFGRALSSEQFF.

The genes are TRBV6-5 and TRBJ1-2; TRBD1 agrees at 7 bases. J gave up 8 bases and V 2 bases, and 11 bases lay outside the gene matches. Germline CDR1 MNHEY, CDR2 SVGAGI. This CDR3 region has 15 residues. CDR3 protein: CASSYDSLQGVGYTF. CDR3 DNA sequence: TGTGCCAGCAGTTACGATTCCCTGCAGGGGGTCGGCTACACCTTC.